Presented here are 23 T cell receptor beta chains from one specimen sequenced in a study of T cell responses to AZD1222 COVID-19 vaccine (dated by TCRdb to the early 2020s). The sample's time point, from its label and the paper: about 28 days (+/-7) after the second vaccine dose. Library construction relied on the immunoSEQ multiplex PCR assay. TCRdb provides this immuneACCESS table in a form limited to in-frame rearrangements. Some clones are lacking; in checked studies, under half of them reflect an unresolved V gene, and why the rest are absent is not known. The sample contains just over 150,000 clones, roughly 90% of them found a single time. The top ten hold about 1.6% of the sample. Specimen: peripheral blood, collected 28 days after the second AZD1222 dose. These receptors were taken from an adult who received the AZD1222 COVID-19 vaccine.

For the CDR3, the DNA is TGTGCCAGCAGACTACAGGATCACACTGAAGCTTTCTTT. Translation: CASRLQDHTEAFF. This chain uses TRBV6-5 with TRBJ1-1, with D possibly TRBD1 on 5 matching bases. Trimming left V 6 bases short and J 3 bases short, with 11 bases between. This CDR3 contains 13 residues. Germline assignment: CDR1 MNHEY and CDR2 SVGAGI.

The chain carries TRBV7-2 and TRBJ1-1; D not resolved. CDR1 is SGHTA and CDR2 is FQGNSA in the germline V gene. The CDR3 runs 12 residues. V gave up 5 bases and J gave up 5 bases, with 9 bases separating them. This chain's CDR3 is CASSRINTEAFF. CDR3 coding DNA: TGTGCCAGCAGCCGCATCAATACTGAAGCTTTCTTT.

The chain uses TRBV3-1 (or the pseudogene TRBV3-2) and TRBJ2-1; 9 bases are shared with TRBD1. This CDR3 is 15 amino acids long. Germline CDR1 and CDR2: LGHDT and YNNKEL (reference sequence). V was pared by 5 bases and J by 7 bases, with 9 bases of the junction left unmatched. The chain's CDR3 is CASSLQGAQGNEQFF. The CDR3 DNA reads TGTGCCAGCAGCTTACAGGGGGCGCAGGGAAATGAGCAGTTCTTC.

The chain links TRBV7-9 to TRBJ1-4; TRBD1 matches 8 bases. Germline CDR1 is SEHNR and CDR2 is FQNEAQ (reference sequence). V lost 4 bases to trimming and J lost 1 base; unmatched junction nucleotides: 2. This CDR3 comprises 15 residues. CDR3 region: CASSYGQGTNEKLFF. The DNA of the CDR3 is TGTGCCAGCAGCTACGGACAGGGAACTAATGAAAAACTGTTTTTT.

The rearrangement links TRBV11-2 to TRBJ1-2, with D possibly TRBD1 on 6 matching bases. CDR3 size: 15 residues. CDR1 is SGHAT and CDR2 is FQNNGV in the germline V gene. V dropped 5 bases and J dropped 4 bases, with 17 bases sitting between them. CDR3 sequence reads: CASSPGTDSSYGYTF. The CDR3 nucleotides read TGTGCCAGCAGCCCGGGGACGGACAGTTCCTATGGCTACACCTTC.

V and J are TRBV7-9 and TRBJ1-1, with D possibly being TRBD1 (6 bases). Between the trimmed V and J ends, which lost 4 bases and 0 bases, there was a span of 12 bases. The CDR3 loop spans 15 amino acids. Germline V gene lookup returns CDR1 SEHNR and CDR2 FQNEAQ (reference sequence). CDR3 in DNA: TGTGCCAGCAGCTGGGGGCAGGGCCTGAACACTGAAGCTTTCTTT. Encoded protein: CASSWGQGLNTEAFF.

The chain couples TRBV11-2 to TRBJ2-7, with 7 positions matching TRBD1. V lost 1 base, J lost 3 bases, and 6 bases stayed unmatched. This CDR3 contains 15 residues. CDR1 and CDR2 (germline): SGHAT, FQNNGV. The CDR3 is CASSLGATGDYEQYF. CDR3 nucleotide sequence: TGTGCCAGCAGCTTAGGAGCAACAGGGGACTACGAGCAGTACTTC.

This sequence joins TRBV7-2 and TRBJ2-1; 12 bases are shared with TRBD2. Trimming removed 5 bases from V and 11 bases from J; junction bases left unmatched: 10. CDR3 length: 15 residues. Germline V gene data show CDR1 as SGHTA and CDR2 as FQGNSA. CDR3 sequence: CASSPGLAGRSKQFF. The CDR3 DNA sequence: TGTGCCAGCAGCCCTGGACTAGCGGGAAGGAGTAAGCAGTTCTTC.

The chain uses TRBV14 and TRBJ2-7; D might be TRBD1 (5 bases). V lost 3 bases, J lost 0 bases, and 9 bases lay in between. The CDR3 is 14 amino acids. Germline values: CDR1 SGHDN, CDR2 FVKESK. CDR3 in DNA: TGTGCCAGCAGCCACTGGGGCTCCTCCTACGAGCAGTACTTC. This sequence encodes CASSHWGSSYEQYF.

V and J are TRBV5-1 and TRBJ2-7, with 7 bases identical to TRBD2. The CDR3 totals 14 residues. V lost 3 bases, J lost 8 bases, and 11 bases stayed unmatched. CDR1 is SGHRS, CDR2 YFSETQ, per germline. The CDR3 sequence: CASSSDGEGRKQYF. CDR3 DNA sequence: TGCGCCAGCAGCTCGGATGGGGAGGGGCGGAAGCAGTACTTC.

The chain has TRBV5-1 and TRBJ2-7, with a possible D match to TRBD2 (6 bases). The V end lost 5 bases, the J end lost 4 bases, and 10 bases lay between the germline ends. The CDR3 extends over 12 amino acids. CDR1 is SGHRS and CDR2 is YFSETQ in the germline V gene. For the CDR3, the DNA is TGCGCCAGCAGATCGGGGGAGTACGAGCAGTACTTC. This codes for CASRSGEYEQYF. The complete variable domain, with remaining parts taken from reference TRBV5-1 and TRBJ2-7, reads KAGVTQTPRYLIKTRGQQVTLSCSPISGHRSVSWYQQTPGQGLQFLFEYFSETQRNKGNFPGRFSGRQFSNSRSEMNVSTLELGDSALYLCASRSGEYEQYFGPGTRLTVT.

J is TRBJ2-7 and V is TRBV4-2; a weak D match, TRBD1 (5 bases). The V end lost 4 bases, the J end lost 0 bases, and 16 bases lay between the germline ends. Germline CDR1 LGHNA, CDR2 YNFKEQ. The CDR3 has 16 amino acids. The CDR3 sequence is CASSPLWTDSSYEQYF. As DNA, the CDR3 is TGTGCCAGCAGCCCTTTATGGACCGACAGCTCCTACGAGCAGTACTTC.

The V and J genes are TRBV5-6 and TRBJ1-3; tentative D call: TRBD1 (5 bases). Trimming pared 3 bases from V and 2 bases from J, leaving 6 bases between. The CDR3 has 13 residues. Germline CDR1 reads SGHDT; CDR2 reads YYEEEE. The CDR3 region is CASSWGPGNTIYF. CDR3 nucleotides: TGTGCCAGCAGCTGGGGACCTGGAAACACCATATATTTT.

V usage is TRBV14 and J usage is TRBJ2-3; D unresolved. The CDR3 has 13 amino acids. Germline loops: CDR1 SGHDN, CDR2 FVKESK. V dropped 5 bases and J dropped 5 bases, with 11 bases sitting between them. DNA of the CDR3: TGTGCCAGCAGCACATCGCTGGGAGATACGCAGTATTTT. Residues: CASSTSLGDTQYF.

The chain employs TRBV18 and TRBJ2-1; 12 bases fit TRBD2. The CDR3 is 16 residues long. Germline CDR1 and CDR2: KGHSH and LQKENI. The trim removed 2 bases at V and 9 bases at J, leaving 8 bases unmatched. CDR3 protein: CASSPISSGRAPEQFF. The CDR3 DNA sequence: TGTGCCAGCTCACCAATTTCTAGCGGGAGGGCCCCTGAGCAGTTCTTC.

The rearrangement links TRBV7-9 to TRBJ1-2; D is unclear. The V and J ends lost 1 base and 5 bases respectively, with 5 bases between them. This CDR3 has 12 residues. CDR1 is SEHNR, CDR2 FQNEAQ, per germline (reference sequence). The CDR3 DNA sequence: TGTGCCAGCAGCTTAGGGGAGTATGGCTACACCTTC. Protein: CASSLGEYGYTF.

This clone came up once. The CDR3 DNA reads as TGTGCCAGCAGAGCTAGCTCCTATAATTCACCCCTCCACTTT. Translated, it gives CASRASSYNSPLHF. The V and J genes are TRBV6-4 and TRBJ1-6; D gene uncertain. V shed 6 bases and J shed 0 bases, with 6 bases lying between them. The CDR3 loop spans 14 amino acids. The germline CDR1 and CDR2 sequences are MRHNA and SNTAGT.

The chain couples TRBV27 to TRBJ2-7, with 7 bases lining up with TRBD1. CDR1 is MNHEY, CDR2 SMNVEV, per germline (reference sequence). The CDR3 contains 15 residues. V shed 5 bases, J shed 1 base, and the junction held 8 bases outside the gene matches. The DNA for the CDR3 is TGTGCCAGCAGTGAGGGACAGTGGGGATCCTACGAGCAGTACTTC. It translates to CASSEGQWGSYEQYF.

This clone has only one observation. The chain carries TRBV6-5 and TRBJ1-5; 9 nucleotides agree with TRBD1. The CDR3 has 13 residues. With 6 bases clipped from V and 5 bases from J, the junction kept 2 bases outside the gene matches. CDR1 and CDR2 (germline): MNHEY, SVGAGI. CDR3 bases: TGTGCCAGCAGGGACAGGGGCTATCAGCCCCAGCATTTT. Residues: CASRDRGYQPQHF.

The chain joins TRBV19 to TRBJ1-4; no clear D gene. CDR1 LNHDA and CDR2 SQIVND come from the germline V gene (reference sequence). This CDR3 comprises 14 residues. V was cut by 4 bases and J by 4 bases, with 10 bases left in between. CDR3 sequence reads: CASSNARFNEKLFF. CDR3 nucleotide sequence: TGTGCCAGTAGTAATGCCCGATTTAATGAAAAACTGTTTTTT.

The chain links TRBV5-1 to TRBJ2-7; the D gene is possibly TRBD1 (6 bases). Deletions cut 4 bases from V and 6 bases from J, with 14 bases between. Germline CDR1 is SGHRS and CDR2 is YFSETQ. CDR3 length equals 13 residues. CDR3 region: CASSRDTTPEQYF. The CDR3, as DNA: TGCGCCAGCAGCCGGGACACAACCCCCGAGCAGTACTTC. The full variable domain, completed using reference TRBV5-1 and TRBJ2-7, is KAGVTQTPRYLIKTRGQQVTLSCSPISGHRSVSWYQQTPGQGLQFLFEYFSETQRNKGNFPGRFSGRQFSNSRSEMNVSTLELGDSALYLCASSRDTTPEQYFGPGTRLTVT.

V is TRBV7-2 and J is TRBJ2-1; D unclear. CDR3 length equals 16 residues. Germline V gives CDR1 SGHTA, CDR2 FQGNSA. V was shortened by 0 bases and J by 0 bases, with 9 bases between the two germline ends. CDR3 protein: CASSLAGLTSYNEQFF. CDR3 nucleotides: TGTGCCAGCAGCTTAGCGGGCCTAACCTCCTACAATGAGCAGTTCTTC.

The chain uses TRBV13 and TRBJ2-2, with D possibly TRBD2 on 7 matching bases. There are 18 residues in the CDR3. Germline values: CDR1 PRHDT, CDR2 FYEKMQ (reference sequence). V was clipped by 4 bases and J by 0 bases, with 18 bases between them. CDR3 sequence reads: CASSSAPGGQTNTGELFF. The CDR3 DNA follows: TGTGCCAGCAGCTCAGCTCCCGGGGGGCAAACGAACACCGGGGAGCTGTTTTTT.